These T cell receptor beta chains were read from a single sample in a study of technical replicates of blood from several donors. Some clones are missing from TCRdb's copy, which holds only in-frame ones; the method was immunoSEQ multiplex PCR. Of about 83,000 clones in the sample, roughly nine tenths were seen once. Source material: T cells isolated from PBMCs. The receptors shown here come from a human donor in good health. CDR3s leave out the opening cysteine and the closing phenylalanine or tryptophan. The order of the fields is J gene, V gene, CDR3 protein.

J: TRBJ2-7
V: TRBV7-2
CDR3: ASSLAYTGRGDHYEQY

J: TRBJ1-1
V: TRBV6-1
CDR3: ASSESMWGEAEAF

J: TRBJ1-2
V: TRBV5-1
CDR3: ASSLAGNYGYT

J: TRBJ2-5
V: TRBV7-9
CDR3: ASSPRQGKPRETQY

J: TRBJ2-1
V: TRBV19
CDR3: ASSIASSYNEQF

J: TRBJ2-7
V: TRBV9
CDR3: ASSVFDTYEQY

J: TRBJ1-2
V: TRBV7-9
CDR3: ASSLVRQGGSTNYGYT

J: TRBJ1-1
V: TRBV6-5
CDR3: ASSYSRNTEAF

J: TRBJ2-1
V: TRBV11-3
CDR3: ASSLLSGEYNEQF

J: TRBJ2-5
V: TRBV7-9
CDR3: ASSLAREETQY

J: TRBJ2-2
V: TRBV2
CDR3: ASSENAGANTGELF

J: TRBJ2-7
V: TRBV5-1
CDR3: ASSQVSYEQY

J: TRBJ2-3
V: TRBV18
CDR3: ASSPVGDTQY

J: TRBJ2-7
V: TRBV5-1
CDR3: ASSLRDYLYEQY

J: TRBJ2-6
V: TRBV4-1
CDR3: ASSQEGRQGPSGANVLT

J: TRBJ2-3
V: TRBV5-1
CDR3: ASSPEKPSDTQY

J: TRBJ2-3
V: TRBV5-4
CDR3: ASSLVYEQDTQY

J: TRBJ1-3
V: TRBV13
CDR3: ASSSPGQEIAGNTIY

J: TRBJ2-7
V: TRBV7-6
CDR3: ASSLDGRQLGEQY

J: TRBJ2-7
V: TRBV6-1
CDR3: ASSTAGQAYEQY